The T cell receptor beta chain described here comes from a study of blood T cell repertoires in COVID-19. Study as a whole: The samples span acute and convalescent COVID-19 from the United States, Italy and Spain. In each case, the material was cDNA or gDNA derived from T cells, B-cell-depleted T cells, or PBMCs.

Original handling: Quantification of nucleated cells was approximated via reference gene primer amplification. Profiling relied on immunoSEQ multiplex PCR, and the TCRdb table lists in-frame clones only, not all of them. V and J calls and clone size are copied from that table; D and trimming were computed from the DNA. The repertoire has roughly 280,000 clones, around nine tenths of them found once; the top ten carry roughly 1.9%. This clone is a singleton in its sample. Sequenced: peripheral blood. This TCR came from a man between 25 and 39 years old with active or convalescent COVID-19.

In DNA form, the CDR3 reads TGTGCCAGCAGCTCCCCCTGGACAGGTTCTCGGGAGACCCAGTACTTC. Residues: CASSSPWTGSRETQYF. This sequence joins TRBV7-9 and TRBJ2-5, with 7 bases that match TRBD1. Looked up from germline, CDR1 is SEHNR and CDR2 is FQNEAQ (reference sequence). V shed 4 bases and J 5 bases; nucleotides not matched to a gene: 13. CDR3 size: 16 residues.